These T cell receptor beta chains were read from a single sample in a study of blood T cell repertoires in COVID-19. Data came from immunoSEQ multiplex PCR; TCRdb stores just in-frame clones and leaves some out. The table shows around 380,000 clones, with more than 75% occurring only once. The source material was peripheral blood. The receptors here all came from a human donor with acute or convalescent COVID-19. The donor label of this sample is uncertain. CDR3s include the opening cysteine and the closing phenylalanine or tryptophan. The D gene is left open where the match is weak. Not all rows give a size; the values are once, few, many and, for expanded clones, a class.

J gene,clone size,D gene,V gene,CDR3 protein,CDR3 DNA
TRBJ1-2,few,TRBD1,TRBV6-6,CASSHIQGAEGYTF,TGTGCCAGCAGCCACATACAGGGGGCGGAAGGCTACACCTTC
TRBJ1-2,NA,NA,TRBV6-5,CASSRTQDSLYGYTF,TGTGCCAGCAGCCGCACTCAGGACAGTCTCTATGGCTACACCTTC
TRBJ1-1,few,NA,TRBV5-1,CASSYGTHEAFF,TGCGCCAGCAGTTATGGGACACATGAAGCTTTCTTT
TRBJ1-4,NA,NA,TRBV6-6,CASSSRGRTNEKLFF,TGTGCCAGCAGTAGCAGGGGTAGAACTAATGAAAAACTGTTTTTT
TRBJ1-2,NA,TRBD1,TRBV2,CASSEGTGSRYGYTF,TGTGCCAGCAGTGAAGGGACAGGGTCTCGCTATGGCTACACCTTC
TRBJ1-4,few,TRBD1,TRBV7-9,CASSRTGTGGRQLFF,TGTGCCAGCAGCAGAACCGGGACAGGTGGGAGGCAACTGTTTTTT
TRBJ2-7,few,TRBD1,TRBV3-1/TRBV3-2,CASSQRGTAYEQYF,TGTGCCAGCAGCCAAAGAGGGACAGCCTACGAGCAGTACTTC
TRBJ2-7,NA,TRBD2,TRBV30,CAWSRVVGGLARGRAYEQYF,TGTGCCTGGAGCCGAGTCGTAGGGGGACTAGCCCGGGGGAGGGCCTACGAGCAGTACTTC
TRBJ1-1,NA,NA,TRBV5-4,CASSFGQNTEAFF,TGTGCCAGCAGTTTCGGACAGAACACTGAAGCTTTCTTT
TRBJ1-2,NA,NA,TRBV15,CATSRDGGGGGYTF,TGTGCCACCAGCAGAGATGGGGGGGGAGGTGGCTACACCTTC
TRBJ1-2,few,TRBD1,TRBV7-9,CASSLGQGAQTF,TGTGCCAGCAGCTTAGGGCAGGGGGCGCAGACCTTC
TRBJ2-6,NA,TRBD2,TRBV9,CASSPLWTSGGSGANVLTF,TGTGCCAGCAGCCCCCTCTGGACTAGCGGGGGCTCTGGGGCCAACGTCCTGACTTTC
TRBJ1-2,once,TRBD1,TRBV29-1,CSVERTGQGLSYGYTF,TGCAGCGTAGAAAGGACGGGACAGGGTTTATCCTATGGCTACACCTTC
TRBJ1-5,NA,NA,TRBV6-1,CASSVFGRPQHF,TGTGCCAGCAGTGTTTTTGGGAGACCCCAGCATTTT
TRBJ2-3,NA,TRBD1,TRBV29-1,CSVERDRGKDTQYF,TGCAGCGTTGAGAGGGACAGGGGAAAAGATACGCAGTATTTT
TRBJ1-2,NA,NA,TRBV7-9,CASSGTGAGGYTF,TGTGCCAGCAGTGGAACCGGAGCCGGTGGGTACACCTTC
TRBJ2-3,NA,NA,TRBV28,CASSLGSTGTDTQYF,TGTGCCAGCAGTTTAGGGTCAACAGGAACAGATACGCAGTATTTT
TRBJ1-2,NA,NA,TRBV6-5,CASSTGFRGTGYTF,TGTGCCAGCAGTACCGGATTCAGGGGTACGGGCTACACCTTC
TRBJ1-5,NA,TRBD1,TRBV11-2,CASSFDRGNNQPQHF,TGTGCCAGCAGCTTCGACAGGGGTAACAATCAGCCCCAGCATTTT
TRBJ1-2,once,NA,TRBV28,CASETAISNGYTF,TGTGCCAGCGAGACAGCGATCTCTAATGGCTACACCTTC
TRBJ2-4,NA,NA,TRBV2,CASSKARSPPIQYF,TGTGCCAGCTCAAAAGCGAGGAGTCCCCCCATTCAGTACTTC
TRBJ2-6,once,NA,TRBV19,CASSIWGGASGANVLTF,TGTGCCAGTAGTATATGGGGGGGGGCCTCTGGGGCCAACGTCCTGACTTTC
TRBJ1-1,NA,NA,TRBV10-2,CASSESEVTEAFF,TGCGCCAGCAGTGAGTCGGAGGTCACTGAAGCTTTCTTT
TRBJ1-1,NA,NA,TRBV6-5,CASSLGGGTAEAFF,TGTGCCAGCAGTTTAGGGGGGGGAACAGCTGAAGCTTTCTTT
TRBJ1-2,NA,NA,TRBV6-6,CASSHQVVYGYTF,TGTGCCAGCAGTCACCAGGTGGTCTATGGCTACACCTTC
TRBJ1-3,NA,NA,TRBV28,CASSGSGNTIYF,TGTGCCAGCAGTGGGAGTGGAAACACCATATATTTT
TRBJ2-2,once,NA,TRBV11-2,CASSLGALTTGELFF,TGTGCCAGCAGCTTAGGGGCGCTTACCACCGGGGAGCTGTTTTTT
TRBJ2-3,NA,NA,TRBV9,CASKAGNTDTQYF,TGTGCCAGCAAGGCGGGGAACACAGATACGCAGTATTTT
TRBJ1-1,NA,NA,TRBV19,CASTYYPYRRNTEAFF,TGTGCCAGTACCTATTATCCCTATAGGAGGAACACTGAAGCTTTCTTT
TRBJ1-2,NA,TRBD1,TRBV9,CASSVVSRQGARYGYTF,TGTGCCAGCAGCGTAGTAAGTAGACAGGGGGCACGCTATGGCTACACCTTC
TRBJ1-2,few,TRBD1,TRBV5-6,CASSEGTGKISGYTF,TGTGCCAGTTCCGAGGGGACAGGGAAGATATCAGGCTACACCTTC
TRBJ1-2,NA,NA,TRBV29-1,CSVVWGGYGYTF,TGCAGCGTTGTCTGGGGGGGTTATGGCTACACCTTC
TRBJ1-2,NA,TRBD1,TRBV5-1,CASSLGQDYGYTF,TGCGCCAGCAGCTTAGGACAGGACTATGGCTACACCTTC
TRBJ2-1,NA,TRBD2,TRBV3-1/TRBV3-2,CASSQDQVAGAYNEQFF,TGTGCCAGCAGCCAAGACCAGGTAGCGGGGGCCTACAATGAGCAGTTCTTC
TRBJ2-1,few,TRBD2,TRBV7-6,CASSRTSGGARYNEQFF,TGTGCCAGCAGCAGAACTAGCGGGGGGGCCCGGTACAATGAGCAGTTCTTC
TRBJ1-3,NA,NA,TRBV14,CASSQDLLPSGNTIYF,TGTGCCAGCAGCCAAGATCTCCTCCCCTCTGGAAACACCATATATTTT
TRBJ1-2,NA,TRBD1,TRBV12-5,CASGLDQGVYTF,TGTGCTAGTGGTTTGGATCAGGGGGTCTACACCTTC
TRBJ2-1,NA,TRBD2,TRBV28,CASSRSGLSGNEQFF,TGTGCCAGCAGCAGGTCGGGACTATCGGGGAATGAGCAGTTCTTC
TRBJ1-1,NA,TRBD1,TRBV7-9,CASSPGGLEGRGEAFF,TGTGCCAGCAGCCCAGGGGGCTTAGAGGGGCGCGGTGAAGCTTTCTTT
TRBJ2-3,NA,NA,TRBV2,CASSRGITDTQYF,TGTGCCAGCAGTCGCGGGATTACAGATACGCAGTATTTT
TRBJ1-5,NA,TRBD1,TRBV19,CASSIVGEGAVQPQHF,TGTGCCAGTAGTATAGTAGGCGAGGGGGCCGTTCAGCCCCAGCATTTT
TRBJ2-1,NA,TRBD1,TRBV11-2,CASSPLGQVVTEQFF,TGTGCCAGCAGCCCACTGGGACAGGTCGTAACCGAGCAGTTCTTC
TRBJ2-1,NA,TRBD2,TRBV2,CASSLNSGGLAEQFF,TGTGCCAGCAGTTTAAATAGCGGGGGCCTCGCTGAGCAGTTCTTC
TRBJ1-5,few,NA,TRBV12-5,CASAQTHNSNQPQHF,TGTGCTAGTGCCCAGACACATAATAGCAATCAGCCCCAGCATTTT
TRBJ1-1,NA,NA,TRBV5-1,CASSLERQTEAFF,TGCGCCAGCAGCTTGGAACGACAAACTGAAGCTTTCTTT
TRBJ2-7,NA,NA,TRBV13,CASSLGYAEGRHEQYF,TGTGCCAGCAGCTTAGGTTACGCGGAGGGTAGACACGAGCAGTACTTC
TRBJ1-6,NA,TRBD1,TRBV7-2,CASSSGQGTSSPLHF,TGTGCCAGCAGCTCAGGACAGGGAACGAGCTCACCCCTCCACTTT
TRBJ1-6,NA,NA,TRBV30,CAWSVAVSYNSPLHF,TGTGCCTGGAGTGTGGCAGTCTCCTATAATTCACCCCTCCACTTT